Following are 19 T cell receptor beta chains from one sample sequenced in a study of radiotherapy plus CTLA-4 blockade in lung cancer. Assay used: immunoSEQ multiplex PCR; TCRdb lists only in-frame clones, some missing. The table lists 30,000 to 35,000 clones, around 70% of them singletons. The sample was peripheral blood, taken from a patient treated with radiotherapy plus ipilimumab. Receptors originate from a human donor with non-small cell lung cancer who had stable disease on radiotherapy plus ipilimumab.

This clone was counted only a few times. The chain carries TRBV9 and TRBJ2-1; 7 bases agree with TRBD2. Germline CDR1 SGDLS, CDR2 YYNGEE. The CDR3 is 15 amino acids. The V and J ends lost 0 bases and 7 bases, in that order; junction bases with no gene match: 7. For the CDR3, the DNA is TGTGCCAGCAGCGTAGGAGCGGGAAGTAGGAATGAGCAGTTCTTC. Its protein product is CASSVGAGSRNEQFF.

The chain uses TRBV9 and TRBJ2-1; unclear D gene. V lost 2 bases and J 8 bases, leaving 17 bases between the germline ends. Germline V gene sequence: CDR1 SGDLS, CDR2 YYNGEE. This CDR3 comprises 15 residues. CDR3: CASSVRSSFEDEQFF. The CDR3 bases are TGTGCCAGCAGCGTTCGGAGTAGCTTTGAGGATGAGCAGTTCTTC.

V gene TRBV27 combines with J gene TRBJ2-3; 9 bases are shared with TRBD2. V dropped 4 bases and J dropped 1; count of bases not matched to a gene: 3. In germline, CDR1 is MNHEY, CDR2 SMNVEV (reference sequence). This CDR3 comprises 15 residues. The CDR3 is CASSSRTSGTDTQYF. The CDR3 coding sequence is TGTGCCAGCAGTTCACGGACTAGCGGCACAGATACGCAGTATTTT.

The chain joins TRBV19 to TRBJ2-1; 13 bases agree with TRBD2. CDR3 length: 15 amino acids. The V segment lost 3 bases and the J segment 5 bases; nucleotides outside the gene matches: 1. Germline CDR1 and CDR2: LNHDA and SQIVND (reference sequence). The CDR3 region has the DNA TGTGCCAGTAGTATCGGGACTAGCGGGAACAATGAGCAGTTCTTC. Protein: CASSIGTSGNNEQFF.

This clone has just a few counts. The V and J genes are TRBV5-1 and TRBJ2-7, with D possibly matching TRBD1 (5 bases). Germline-derived CDR1 and CDR2 are SGHRS and YFSETQ. The germline V and J ends were trimmed by 0 bases and 2 bases, with 12 bases remaining between them. The CDR3 is made up of 15 amino acids. DNA of the CDR3: TGCGCCAGCAGCTTGGAAGGACACAAAACCTACGAGCAGTACTTC. Protein product: CASSLEGHKTYEQYF.

On this clone itself: Other nucleotide sequences in the sample specify the same CDR3. The rearrangement uses TRBV10-3 and TRBJ2-7; D gene ambiguous. V shed 6 bases and J shed 2 bases, with 14 bases lying between them. Per the germline V gene, CDR1 is ENHRY and CDR2 is SYGVKD. CDR3 length: 14 residues. CDR3 coding DNA: TGTGCCATCAGCCTTCCTTTGGCCCCCTACGAGCAGTACTTC. It is translated as CAISLPLAPYEQYF.

A note on this clone: Other nucleotide sequences from this sample produce the same CDR3. This chain links TRBV2 with TRBJ1-1; D unresolved. This CDR3 spans 14 amino acids. CDR1 SNHLY and CDR2 FYNNEI come from the germline V gene. V was shortened by 4 bases and J by 1 base, with 10 bases between the two germline ends. The CDR3: CASSGVYRNTEAFF. The CDR3, as DNA: TGTGCCAGCAGTGGAGTATATAGGAACACTGAAGCTTTCTTT.

The CDR3 loop is CASSEPGGNYGYTF. DNA of the CDR3: TGTGCCAGCAGCGAGCCGGGGGGTAACTATGGCTACACCTTC. The chain is built from TRBV27 and TRBJ1-2; D perhaps matches TRBD1 (5 bases). This CDR3 spans 14 amino acids. Germline CDR1 reads MNHEY; CDR2 reads SMNVEV (reference sequence). Trimming removed 6 bases from V and 1 base from J, with 12 bases in between.

This chain links TRBV6-4 with TRBJ1-1; D might be TRBD1 (6 bases). Germline CDR1 is MRHNA and CDR2 is SNTAGT. Trimming cost V 3 bases and J 0 bases, with 23 bases left between them. The CDR3 is 19 residues long. The CDR3 protein is CASSEKLWGLGSMNTEAFF. The DNA for the CDR3 is TGTGCCAGCAGTGAGAAGTTGTGGGGGCTAGGTTCCATGAACACTGAAGCTTTCTTT.

The chain carries TRBV6-5 and TRBJ2-1; 8 bases map to TRBD2. V lost 4 bases to trimming and J lost 8 bases; unmatched junction nucleotides: 7. This CDR3 comprises 14 residues. Germline CDR1 reads MNHEY; CDR2 reads SVGAGI. CDR3 coding DNA: TGTGCCAGCAGTTGGGGACTAGAGTGGGATGAGCAGTTCTTC. It specifies CASSWGLEWDEQFF.

The chain combines TRBV6-6 with TRBJ1-1; weak D call: TRBD1 (5 bases). Germline V gives CDR1 MNHNY, CDR2 SVGAGI (reference sequence). The CDR3 contains 13 residues. The V end lost 5 bases, the J end lost 3 bases, and 10 bases lay between the germline ends. The CDR3 region is CASSPGTHTEAFF. The CDR3 nucleotides are TGTGCCAGCAGTCCAGGGACTCACACTGAAGCTTTCTTT.

This clone is classed as medium-sized. The genes are TRBV16 and TRBJ1-3, with TRBD1 as a possible D gene (5 bases). The germline gives CDR1 KGHSY, CDR2 FQNENV. V gave up 4 bases and J gave up 2 bases, with 18 bases separating them. The CDR3 runs to 17 residues. CDR3 in amino acids: CASSRGTGFQAGNTIYF. The CDR3 bases are TGTGCCAGCAGCCGGGGGACGGGGTTTCAAGCTGGAAACACCATATATTTT. The variable domain in full, completed from reference TRBV16 and TRBJ1-3, reads GEEVAQTPKHLVRGEGQKAKLYCAPIKGHSYVFWYQQVLKNEFKFLISFQNENVFDETGMPKERFSAKCLPNSPCSLEIQATKLEDSAVYFCASSRGTGFQAGNTIYFGEGSWLTVV.

The chain links TRBV21-1 to TRBJ2-7; the table calls TRBD1, which could not be checked here. TRBV21-1 is a pseudogene. This CDR3 has 14 residues. The CDR3 sequence: CASSKAPRAYEQYF. The CDR3 DNA reads as TGTGCCAGCAGCAAAGCGCCCAGGGCGTACGAGCAGTACTTC.

This chain joins TRBV5-1 and TRBJ1-1; D perhaps matches TRBD1 (5 bases). CDR1 is SGHRS, CDR2 YFSETQ, per germline. Trimming took 0 bases from V and 0 from J, leaving 12 bases between them. This CDR3 is built from 16 residues. As DNA, the CDR3 is TGCGCCAGCAGCTTGGGCGACAGTCTCATGAACACTGAAGCTTTCTTT. It codes for CASSLGDSLMNTEAFF.

The J gene is TRBJ2-3, the V gene TRBV5-1; D perhaps matches TRBD2 (5 bases). CDR1 is SGHRS, CDR2 YFSETQ, per germline. This CDR3 has 14 residues. The ends were cut back, 4 bases at V and 2 bases at J, with 11 bases in the middle. CDR3 loop: CASSAGLPTDTQYF. As DNA, the CDR3 is TGCGCCAGCAGCGCCGGACTCCCCACAGATACGCAGTATTTT.

The rearrangement joins TRBV28 to TRBJ2-7, with 13 nucleotides matching TRBD2. The germline CDR1 and CDR2 sequences are MDHEN and SYDVKM. The CDR3 totals 14 residues. J gave up 5 bases and V 6 bases, and 4 bases lay outside the gene matches. CDR3: CASRGLAGANEQYF. In DNA form, the CDR3 reads TGTGCCAGCAGAGGACTAGCGGGAGCAAACGAGCAGTACTTC.

This chain uses TRBV7-9 with TRBJ2-5; no clear D. The CDR3 consists of 14 residues. The ends were cut back, 0 bases at V and 5 bases at J, with 10 bases in the middle. Germline assignment: CDR1 SEHNR and CDR2 FQNEAQ (reference sequence). The CDR3 region is CASSLAMGRETQYF. The CDR3 bases are TGTGCCAGCAGCTTAGCCATGGGCCGGGAGACCCAGTACTTC.

This rearrangement joins TRBV21-1 to TRBJ1-2; the table's D gene call, TRBD1, was not cross checked with the DNA. TRBV21-1 has pseudogene status. The length of the CDR3 is 15 residues. In DNA, the CDR3 is TGTGCCAGCAGCCGAGAGAAGGGGCCGGACTATGGCTACACCTTC. It encodes CASSREKGPDYGYTF.

The chain links TRBV5-1 to TRBJ2-3; a possible D gene is TRBD2 (5 bases). V gave up 6 bases and J gave up 3 bases, with 14 bases separating them. The length of the CDR3 is 14 residues. Germline values: CDR1 SGHRS, CDR2 YFSETQ. The CDR3 DNA reads TGCGCCAGCATATATGGACCGGGAACAGATACGCAGTATTTT. It translates to CASIYGPGTDTQYF.